This paragraph covers one T cell receptor beta chain sequence. What went into each PCR as a spike was synthetic TCR analog templates. Profiling relied on immunoSEQ multiplex PCR, and the TCRdb table lists in-frame clones only, not all of them. Among 45,000 to 60,000 clones listed, 87% were seen once. The data belong to a study of PD-L1 blockade in urothelial cancer. The CDR3 totals 16 residues. The J segment lost 0 bases and the V segment lost 7 bases, leaving 8 bases of the junction unmatched. CDR1 and CDR2 from the germline V gene are SGHRS and YFSETQ. Per patient, between 1 and 8 samples were collected at pretreatment and on-treatment time points.

The chain links TRBV5-1 to TRBJ2-3; the match to TRBD1 covers 10 bases. The input for sequencing was PBMCs, taken around atezolizumab (anti-PD-L1) treatment. The sequence was collected from a man in his sixties with urothelial cancer. CDR3 sequence (DNA): TGCGCCAGCGGGACAGGGGCAAGTTCTAGCACAGATACGCAGTATTTT. This gives the protein CASGTGASSSTDTQYF.